A selection of T cell receptor beta chains follows, all from one sample in a study of T cell changes during pregnancy in multiple sclerosis. Sequencing was performed with immunoSEQ multiplex PCR; in TCRdb, only in-frame clones are kept and a portion is missing. The sample holds 75,000 to 80,000 clones, just under 95% seen once. The starting material was peripheral blood, obtained in the second trimester of pregnancy. The receptors were sampled from a female donor in good health, enrolled as a control in a pregnancy study. The conserved cysteine and the conserved F or W are not part of the CDR3 here.

cdr3_aa: ASSLTANTGELF; v_call: TRBV25-1; j_call: TRBJ2-2
cdr3_aa: ASSSTSGGTYQETQY; v_call: TRBV5-8; j_call: TRBJ2-5
cdr3_aa: ASSFQSGGINEQF; v_call: TRBV7-3; j_call: TRBJ2-1
cdr3_aa: AWSVTGTHSYEQY; v_call: TRBV30; j_call: TRBJ2-7
cdr3_aa: ASSSRTGNYNEQF; v_call: TRBV7-2; j_call: TRBJ2-1
cdr3_aa: ASSQLSGAQGIYGYT; v_call: TRBV4-1; j_call: TRBJ1-2
cdr3_aa: ASSLGQGRAYGYT; v_call: TRBV27; j_call: TRBJ1-2
cdr3_aa: ASSPRTSGDYNEQF; v_call: TRBV6-6; j_call: TRBJ2-1
cdr3_aa: ASSQVSQGNYGYT; v_call: TRBV4-1; j_call: TRBJ1-2
cdr3_aa: ASSLGTGVNNEQF; v_call: TRBV7-2; j_call: TRBJ2-1
cdr3_aa: ASSAGMNYGYT; v_call: TRBV27; j_call: TRBJ1-2
cdr3_aa: ASSQDLAGAGTDTQY; v_call: TRBV4-2; j_call: TRBJ2-3
cdr3_aa: ASSLPQNEQY; v_call: TRBV5-6; j_call: TRBJ2-7
cdr3_aa: ASSQSERRDEQY; v_call: TRBV4-2; j_call: TRBJ2-7
cdr3_aa: ASSLGTSAEQF; v_call: TRBV7-3; j_call: TRBJ2-1
cdr3_aa: ASSRDPGTGVHGYT; v_call: TRBV27; j_call: TRBJ1-2
cdr3_aa: ASSQEGGPANYGYT; v_call: TRBV4-3; j_call: TRBJ1-2
cdr3_aa: ASSATGGEAQH; v_call: TRBV2; j_call: TRBJ1-5
cdr3_aa: SVVQEHEQY; v_call: TRBV29-1; j_call: TRBJ2-7
cdr3_aa: ASSPTGGLSETQY; v_call: TRBV9; j_call: TRBJ2-5
cdr3_aa: ASSDRNTEAF; v_call: TRBV4-3; j_call: TRBJ1-1
cdr3_aa: ASRLQGLGPQH; v_call: TRBV2; j_call: TRBJ1-5
cdr3_aa: ASSQDRDRGRYGYT; v_call: TRBV4-1; j_call: TRBJ1-2
cdr3_aa: ASRTPRAGREPQETQY; v_call: TRBV6-4; j_call: TRBJ2-5